One sample yielded the 3 T cell receptor beta chains listed below, sequenced in a study of blood T cell repertoires in COVID-19. The assay was immunoSEQ multiplex PCR, and TCRdb's table has in-frame clones only and misses some. This sample carries 400,000 to 550,000 clones, around nine tenths of them seen once, and the ten largest clones take approximately 2%. The sequenced sample was PBMCs or T cells enriched from blood (not recorded which). The receptors here all came from a woman aged 18-30 years with acute COVID-19.

The chain links TRBV29-1 to TRBJ1-6, with 10 bases that match TRBD1. Trimming took 6 bases from V and 10 from J; bases not matched to a gene: 9. Germline assignment: CDR1 SQVTM and CDR2 ANQGSEA. The CDR3 has 14 amino acids. The CDR3 DNA sequence: TGCAGCGTACAGACCGGGACAGGGGCCTCACCCCTCCACTTT. It yields the protein CSVQTGTGASPLHF.

The chain joins TRBV2 to TRBJ2-3, with D maybe TRBD2 (6 bases). CDR1 and CDR2 from the germline V gene are SNHLY and FYNNEI. This CDR3 comprises 14 residues. Trimming took off 7 bases at V and 0 bases at J, with 11 bases between the two ends. CDR3 nucleotide sequence: TGTGCCAGCATCGGGGGAGTGAGCACAGATACGCAGTATTTT. This encodes CASIGGVSTDTQYF.

The chain couples TRBV16 to TRBJ2-7; the match to TRBD1 covers 10 bases. The V and J ends lost 7 bases and 3 bases, in that order; junction bases with no gene match: 9. The CDR3 covers 15 residues. Germline CDR1 is KGHSY and CDR2 is FQNENV. The CDR3 spells CASTFLGQGLYEQYF. The CDR3 coding sequence is TGTGCCAGCACCTTCCTGGGACAGGGGCTCTACGAGCAGTACTTC.